Shown below are 9 T cell receptor beta chains from a single sample sequenced in a study of T cells expressing NK-cell markers. TCRdb re-called the 5' RACE reads, yielding one record per CDR3 amino acid sequence without DNA. The sample holds around 380,000 distinct CDR3 sequences. Material: blood T cells: a sorted CD56 or NKG2C T cell subset, CD4+ or CD8+ T cells, or bulk PBMC T cells (not recorded which). These receptors were collected from a woman aged 50 to 60 in good health.

This rearrangement joins TRBV18 to TRBJ2-1; as DNA is missing, the TRBD2 call by TCRdb cannot be tested. Germline V gene lookup returns CDR1 KGHSH and CDR2 LQKENI. This CDR3 is 16 amino acids long. The CDR3 loop reads CASSPRGGLYYNEQFF. The variable domain in full, completed from reference TRBV18 and TRBJ2-1, reads NAGVMQNPRHLVRRRGQEARLRCSPMKGHSHVYWYRQLPEEGLKFMVYLQKENIIDESGMPKERFSAEFPKEGPSILRIQQVVRGDSAAYFCASSPRGGLYYNEQFFGPGTRLTVL.

The rearrangement joins TRBV20-1 to TRBJ2-7; TCRdb lists TRBD1, though no DNA is available to test this call. Germline V lookup: CDR1 DFQATT, CDR2 SNEGSKA (reference sequence). The CDR3 extends over 13 amino acids. CDR3 residues: CSVSRAGTYEQYF.

This chain uses TRBV4-1 with TRBJ1-4. Germline V gene sequence: CDR1 MGHRA, CDR2 YSYEKL. This CDR3 comprises 16 residues. The CDR3 spells CASSQGEGAANEKLFF.

The V call is TRBV5-1, the J call TRBJ2-3; lacking DNA, the TRBD1 call made by TCRdb goes unchecked. Germline-derived CDR1 and CDR2 are SGHRS and YFSETQ. CDR3 length: 17 residues. The CDR3 reads CASSLEVVWDPTDTQYF.

Here the CDR3 reads CASSPLTQDHGPLHF. This sequence joins TRBV18 and TRBJ1-6; TCRdb gives TRBD1 as the D gene, but with no DNA this cannot be confirmed. This CDR3 is built from 15 residues. The germline V gene encodes CDR1 KGHSH and CDR2 LQKENI.

The chain couples TRBV27 to TRBJ1-2; TCRdb designates TRBD1, a call that cannot be tested without DNA. The CDR3 is made up of 15 amino acids. In germline, CDR1 is MNHEY, CDR2 SMNVEV (reference sequence). This chain's CDR3 is CASCKRDRLPYGYTF.

The rearrangement joins TRBV6-5 to TRBJ1-2; TCRdb's D gene call, TRBD1, goes unchecked for lack of DNA. CDR1 and CDR2 (germline): MNHEY, SVGAGI. There are 13 residues in the CDR3. The CDR3 reads CASSYRGERGYTF.

The chain has TRBV20-1 and TRBJ2-7; TCRdb's D gene call, TRBD2, goes unchecked for lack of DNA. Per germline, CDR1 DFQATT and CDR2 SNEGSKA (reference sequence). CDR3 length equals 17 residues. CDR3 amino acids: CSARSGGLAAPRDEQYF.

The chain uses TRBV19 and TRBJ2-1; checking the TCRdb D call of TRBD1 is not possible without DNA. There are 15 residues in the CDR3. The germline V gene encodes CDR1 LNHDA and CDR2 SQIVND (reference sequence). The CDR3 spells CASMPDGTTYNEQFF.